This entry lists 17 T cell receptor beta chains sequenced from one sample in a study of early T cells in non-severe SARS-CoV-2 infection. Each CDR3 protein is one row after TCRdb ran MiXCR on the 5' RACE reads. The data show around 67,000 distinct CDR3 sequences, 9.5% to 12% seen once. The sequenced sample was whole blood, obtained at baseline. These receptors were collected from an adult who was a healthcare worker with PCR-confirmed SARS-CoV-2 infection or an uninfected control (not recorded which).

This clonotype was seen a few times. The chain recombines TRBV10-3 with TRBJ2-7; D gene unclear. The ends were cut back, 3 bases at V and 6 bases at J, with 9 bases in the middle. This CDR3 contains 12 residues. Germline V gives CDR1 ENHRY, CDR2 SYGVKD. Written as DNA, the CDR3 is TGTGCCATCAGTGATCTCTTGGGCGAGCAGTACTTC. It translates to CAISDLLGEQYF.

A few counts support this clonotype. V usage is TRBV5-1 and J usage is TRBJ1-3, with a weak D call TRBD1 (5 bases). Germline CDR1 is SGHRS and CDR2 is YFSETQ. With 0 bases removed from V and 0 bases from J, the gap between germline ends came to 10 bases. The CDR3 spans 16 residues. This chain's CDR3 is CASSLELQASGNTIYF. CDR3 nucleotide sequence: TGCGCCAGCAGCTTGGAATTACAGGCCTCTGGAAACACCATATATTTT. The entire variable domain, with the rest obtained from reference TRBV5-1 and TRBJ1-3, is as follows: KAGVTQTPRYLIKTRGQQVTLSCSPISGHRSVSWYQQTPGQGLQFLFEYFSETQRNKGNFPGRFSGRQFSNSRSEMNVSTLELGDSALYLCASSLELQASGNTIYFGEGSWLTVV.

The chain carries TRBV12-5 and TRBJ1-1; the D gene is possibly TRBD1 (6 bases). Germline lookup yields CDR1 LGHNT and CDR2 FRNRAP. The CDR3 covers 13 residues. V was pared by 7 bases and J by 1 base, with 10 bases between. CDR3 nucleotide sequence: TGTGCTAGTGCTATAGGGGGGAACACTGAAGCTTTCTTT. This encodes CASAIGGNTEAFF.

This clonotype has just a few counts. The V call is TRBV7-3, the J call TRBJ2-5; a weak D match, TRBD2 (6 bases). The CDR3 spans 14 residues. The V gene lost 1 base and the J gene lost 5 bases, with 11 bases spanning the gap. Germline loops: CDR1 SGHTA, CDR2 FQGTGA. The CDR3 here is CASSLRGAGETQYF. CDR3 bases: TGTGCCAGCAGCTTAAGGGGCGCGGGGGAGACCCAGTACTTC.

J is TRBJ1-1 and V is TRBV5-1; the D gene is possibly TRBD1 (5 bases). Germline V gene sequence: CDR1 SGHRS, CDR2 YFSETQ. The CDR3 is made up of 14 amino acids. Trimming took 2 bases from V and 0 from J, leaving 8 bases between them. The CDR3, as DNA: TGCGCCAGCAGCTTTCAGGGTATGAACACTGAAGCTTTCTTT. Translated, it gives CASSFQGMNTEAFF. The full variable domain, in which reference TRBV5-1 and TRBJ1-1 provide the parts outside the CDR3, is KAGVTQTPRYLIKTRGQQVTLSCSPISGHRSVSWYQQTPGQGLQFLFEYFSETQRNKGNFPGRFSGRQFSNSRSEMNVSTLELGDSALYLCASSFQGMNTEAFFGQGTRLTVV.

This clonotype was detected a few times. The chain has TRBV5-1 and TRBJ2-5; perhaps TRBD2 as D (6 bases). This CDR3 comprises 14 residues. Germline CDR1 reads SGHRS; CDR2 reads YFSETQ. V was shortened by 4 bases and J by 4 bases, with 14 bases between the two germline ends. CDR3 region: CASSIAAVGETQYF. CDR3 DNA sequence: TGCGCCAGCAGCATAGCGGCGGTGGGAGAGACCCAGTACTTC.

By share, this clonotype counts as large. The chain has TRBV7-6 and TRBJ2-5; TRBD2 is a possible D gene (5 bases). CDR1 and CDR2 (germline): SGHVS, FNYEAQ. The CDR3 runs 15 residues. The V gene lost 5 bases and the J gene lost 3 bases, with 16 bases spanning the gap. CDR3: CASSHGNRAEETQYF. The CDR3 bases are TGTGCCAGCAGCCACGGGAACAGAGCGGAAGAGACCCAGTACTTC.

This clonotype has at least ten counts. V and J are TRBV29-1 and TRBJ1-1, with D perhaps matching TRBD1 (6 bases). CDR1 is SQVTM, CDR2 ANQGSEA, per germline. V lost 6 bases to trimming and J lost 3 bases, with 14 bases between them. This CDR3 spans 13 amino acids. The CDR3 nucleotides read TGCAGCGTCCGGCCCCGGACAGACACTGAAGCTTTCTTT. This sequence encodes CSVRPRTDTEAFF.

V gene TRBV29-1 combines with J gene TRBJ2-7; D gene ambiguous. Germline V gives CDR1 SQVTM, CDR2 ANQGSEA. The CDR3 covers 11 residues. The germline V and J ends were trimmed by 6 bases and 1 base, with 7 bases remaining between them. The CDR3 is CSVGISYEQYF. The CDR3 nucleotides are TGCAGCGTGGGTATATCCTACGAGCAGTACTTC.

This chain joins TRBV28 and TRBJ2-7; TRBD2 aligns across 12 bases. The germline gives CDR1 MDHEN, CDR2 SYDVKM. The junction had 9 bases not matched to a gene; V was cut back by 6 bases and J by 3 bases. CDR3 length: 16 residues. CDR3 loop: CASSPGLAGTRYEQYF. CDR3 bases: TGTGCCAGCAGCCCCGGACTAGCGGGGACCCGCTACGAGCAGTACTTC.

V gene TRBV18 combines with J gene TRBJ2-7; D is perhaps TRBD1 (6 bases). The CDR3 length is 16 residues. V gave up 2 bases and J gave up 3 bases, with 17 bases separating them. Per germline, CDR1 KGHSH and CDR2 LQKENI. The CDR3 bases are TGTGCCAGCTCACCAGGTCCGGCAGGGGTGTTCTACGAGCAGTACTTC. This sequence encodes CASSPGPAGVFYEQYF.

The chain links TRBV24-1 to TRBJ2-1, with 10 bases lining up with TRBD1. The CDR3 loop spans 17 amino acids. V lost 4 bases, J lost 2 bases, and 7 bases stayed unmatched. The germline gives CDR1 KGHDR, CDR2 SFDVKD. CDR3 in DNA: TGTGCCACCAGTGACCAGTCCGGGACAGGGGCCTACAATGAGCAGTTCTTC. Translation gives CATSDQSGTGAYNEQFF.

The chain combines TRBV20-1 with TRBJ2-3; D may match TRBD1 or TRBD2 (6 bases each). The V end lost 0 bases, the J end lost 4 bases, and 8 bases lay between the germline ends. The CDR3 has 13 amino acids. The germline gives CDR1 DFQATT, CDR2 SNEGSKA (reference sequence). The CDR3 is CSARDRGPDTQYF. CDR3 coding DNA: TGCAGTGCTAGAGATCGGGGGCCAGATACGCAGTATTTT.

This clonotype was found a few times. The gene calls are TRBV7-3 and TRBJ2-3; 15 nucleotides agree with TRBD2. The J segment lost 3 bases and the V segment lost 4 bases, leaving 2 bases of the junction unmatched. Germline CDR1 reads SGHTA; CDR2 reads FQGTGA. This CDR3 comprises 16 residues. The CDR3 DNA reads TGTGCCAGCAGCTCGGGACTAGCGGGAGGAACAGATACGCAGTATTTT. It specifies CASSSGLAGGTDTQYF.

This clonotype was seen only a few times. This chain uses TRBV11-3 with TRBJ2-2; 7 bases match TRBD2. The germline gives CDR1 SGHNT, CDR2 YENEEA. V dropped 5 bases and J dropped 1; count of bases not matched to a gene: 4. This CDR3 is 15 amino acids long. The CDR3 loop reads CASSPGGQNTGELFF. The CDR3 DNA reads TGTGCCAGCAGCCCGGGAGGACAGAACACCGGGGAGCTGTTTTTT.

This clonotype was seen only a few times. The V and J genes are TRBV14 and TRBJ2-2; unclear D gene. Germline CDR1 and CDR2: SGHDN and FVKESK. Trimming removed 3 bases at V and 1 base at J, with 3 bases between. The CDR3 length is 13 residues. The CDR3 DNA reads TGTGCCAGCAGCCATAAGAACACCGGGGAGCTGTTTTTT. This gives the protein CASSHKNTGELFF. The variable domain in full, completed from reference TRBV14 and TRBJ2-2, reads EAGVTQFPSHSVIEKGQTVTLRCDPISGHDNLYWYRRVMGKEIKFLLHFVKESKQDESGMPNNRFLAERTGGTYSTLKVQPAELEDSGVYFCASSHKNTGELFFGEGSRLTVL.

The genes are TRBV20-1 and TRBJ2-7, with 7 bases matching TRBD2. The ends lost 5 bases at V and 0 bases at J; junction bases unmatched: 4. Germline loops: CDR1 DFQATT, CDR2 SNEGSKA (reference sequence). This CDR3 has 13 residues. Here the CDR3 DNA reads TGCAGTGCTCTTGGCGGGAGCTCCTACGAGCAGTACTTC. Translation gives CSALGGSSYEQYF.